These T cell receptor beta chains were read from a single sample in a study of blood T cell repertoires in COVID-19. Data came from immunoSEQ multiplex PCR; TCRdb stores just in-frame clones and leaves some out. The sample gives fewer than 350,000 clones, more than 70% of which show up once; 1.6% is in the top ten. Sequenced material: peripheral blood. These receptors were collected from a young woman with COVID-19, enrolled during active disease. The CDR3 runs from the conserved cysteine through the conserved F or W. The D gene is left open where the match is weak. For some rows the clone size is stated as once, few or many, or as a class when expanded; others skip it.

CDR3 length: 13
J gene: TRBJ1-1
clone size: few
D gene: .
V gene: TRBV27
CDR3 protein: CASSFTEGTEAFF
CDR3 DNA: TGTGCCAGCAGTTTCACGGAGGGGACTGAAGCTTTCTTT

CDR3 length: 14
J gene: TRBJ1-4
clone size: .
D gene: .
V gene: TRBV2
CDR3 protein: CASQGLRGGEKLFF
CDR3 DNA: TGTGCCTCCCAGGGGCTACGGGGCGGTGAAAAACTGTTTTTT

CDR3 length: 16
J gene: TRBJ2-3
clone size: .
D gene: TRBD2
V gene: TRBV11-2
CDR3 protein: CASSLGDSGGLGTQYF
CDR3 DNA: TGTGCCAGCAGCTTAGGTGATAGCGGGGGGTTGGGTACGCAGTATTTT

CDR3 length: 14
J gene: TRBJ1-5
clone size: .
D gene: TRBD1
V gene: TRBV10-3
CDR3 protein: CAISLGQGGQPQHF
CDR3 DNA: TGTGCCATCAGCCTAGGACAGGGTGGACAGCCCCAGCATTTT

CDR3 length: 18
J gene: TRBJ1-2
clone size: .
D gene: .
V gene: TRBV6-2/TRBV6-3
CDR3 protein: CASSYSRDTLYTEDGYTF
CDR3 DNA: TGTGCCAGCAGTTACTCACGGGACACCCTCTATACAGAGGACGGCTACACCTTC

CDR3 length: 14
J gene: TRBJ1-1
clone size: few
D gene: .
V gene: TRBV2
CDR3 protein: CASSNPPTGTEAFF
CDR3 DNA: TGTGCCAGCAGCAATCCCCCCACAGGGACCGAAGCTTTCTTT

CDR3 length: 15
J gene: TRBJ1-1
clone size: .
D gene: .
V gene: TRBV4-1
CDR3 protein: CASSQVRRSGTEAFF
CDR3 DNA: TGCGCCAGCAGCCAAGTGCGTCGATCGGGCACTGAAGCTTTCTTT

CDR3 length: 14
J gene: TRBJ1-3
clone size: .
D gene: .
V gene: TRBV7-9
CDR3 protein: CASSPDSSLNTIYF
CDR3 DNA: TGTGCCAGCAGCCCGGACAGTTCTTTAAACACCATATATTTT

CDR3 length: 15
J gene: TRBJ2-5
clone size: .
D gene: .
V gene: TRBV5-5
CDR3 protein: CASSLGDYGGGAQYF
CDR3 DNA: TGTGCCAGCAGCTTGGGGGATTATGGCGGAGGGGCCCAGTACTTC

CDR3 length: 13
J gene: TRBJ1-5
clone size: .
D gene: .
V gene: TRBV7-9
CDR3 protein: CASSHGTLSPQHF
CDR3 DNA: TGTGCCAGCAGCCACGGGACATTGTCCCCCCAGCATTTT

CDR3 length: 15
J gene: TRBJ2-5
clone size: .
D gene: TRBD1
V gene: TRBV6-5
CDR3 protein: CASRKGQGGFETQYF
CDR3 DNA: TGTGCCAGCCGAAAGGGACAGGGGGGCTTCGAGACCCAGTACTTC

CDR3 length: 13
J gene: TRBJ2-5
clone size: once
D gene: TRBD2
V gene: TRBV4-1
CDR3 protein: CASARGDQETQYF
CDR3 DNA: TGCGCCAGCGCCCGGGGGGACCAAGAGACCCAGTACTTC

CDR3 length: 12
J gene: TRBJ1-2
clone size: .
D gene: TRBD1
V gene: TRBV19
CDR3 protein: CASSPGGRGYTF
CDR3 DNA: TGTGCCAGTAGCCCAGGGGGCAGGGGATACACCTTC

CDR3 length: 20
J gene: TRBJ2-7
clone size: .
D gene: TRBD2
V gene: TRBV5-4
CDR3 protein: CASSFLRTSGGAGESYEQYF
CDR3 DNA: TGTGCCAGCAGCTTCCTACGGACTAGCGGGGGGGCCGGTGAATCCTACGAGCAGTACTTC

CDR3 length: 13
J gene: TRBJ1-5
clone size: .
D gene: .
V gene: TRBV27
CDR3 protein: CASSSGSNQPQHF
CDR3 DNA: TGTGCCAGCAGTTCAGGCAGTAATCAGCCCCAGCATTTT

CDR3 length: 13
J gene: TRBJ2-3
clone size: .
D gene: .
V gene: TRBV6-5
CDR3 protein: CASNRHSTDTQYF
CDR3 DNA: TGTGCCAGCAACAGGCACTCCACAGATACGCAGTATTTT

CDR3 length: 14
J gene: TRBJ1-3
clone size: .
D gene: .
V gene: TRBV5-4
CDR3 protein: CASSLDMTGNTIYF
CDR3 DNA: TGTGCCAGCAGCTTGGACATGACTGGAAACACCATATATTTT

CDR3 length: 13
J gene: TRBJ2-3
clone size: .
D gene: .
V gene: TRBV5-4
CDR3 protein: CASSSSGDDTQYF
CDR3 DNA: TGTGCCAGCAGCTCCTCCGGGGATGATACGCAGTATTTT

CDR3 length: 15
J gene: TRBJ1-6
clone size: .
D gene: .
V gene: TRBV5-1
CDR3 protein: CASSSLGAYNSPLHF
CDR3 DNA: TGCGCCAGCAGCTCGCTGGGCGCCTATAATTCACCCCTCCACTTT

CDR3 length: 13
J gene: TRBJ1-2
clone size: .
D gene: .
V gene: TRBV12-5
CDR3 protein: CASGFLGENGYTF
CDR3 DNA: TGTGCTAGTGGTTTTTTGGGAGAAAACGGCTACACCTTC

CDR3 length: 14
J gene: TRBJ1-4
clone size: .
D gene: TRBD1
V gene: TRBV2
CDR3 protein: CASRLQGIDEKLFF
CDR3 DNA: TGTGCCAGCAGGCTACAGGGGATAGATGAAAAACTGTTTTTT

CDR3 length: 13
J gene: TRBJ1-2
clone size: .
D gene: TRBD1
V gene: TRBV5-8
CDR3 protein: CASSYQGAWGYTF
CDR3 DNA: TGTGCCAGCAGCTACCAGGGGGCGTGGGGCTACACCTTC

CDR3 length: 15
J gene: TRBJ2-1
clone size: .
D gene: .
V gene: TRBV6-6
CDR3 protein: CASGQSDSSYNEQFF
CDR3 DNA: TGTGCCAGCGGACAATCCGACAGCTCCTACAATGAGCAGTTCTTC

CDR3 length: 14
J gene: TRBJ2-5
clone size: .
D gene: TRBD1
V gene: TRBV10-3
CDR3 protein: CAISETGGKETQYF
CDR3 DNA: TGTGCCATCAGTGAAACAGGGGGTAAGGAGACCCAGTACTTC

CDR3 length: 12
J gene: TRBJ1-1
clone size: .
D gene: TRBD1
V gene: TRBV2
CDR3 protein: CASSDNRGEAFF
CDR3 DNA: TGTGCCAGCAGTGATAACAGGGGTGAAGCTTTCTTT

CDR3 length: 19
J gene: TRBJ2-6
clone size: .
D gene: .
V gene: TRBV15
CDR3 protein: CATSKGGQRTFSGANVLTF
CDR3 DNA: TGTGCCACCAGCAAAGGGGGACAACGAACCTTCTCTGGGGCCAACGTCCTGACTTTC

CDR3 length: 16
J gene: TRBJ2-5
clone size: once
D gene: TRBD1
V gene: TRBV11-2
CDR3 protein: CASSLKWTGLQETQYF
CDR3 DNA: TGTGCCAGCAGCTTAAAATGGACAGGTCTGCAAGAGACCCAGTACTTC

CDR3 length: 15
J gene: TRBJ2-7
clone size: .
D gene: TRBD1
V gene: TRBV6-5
CDR3 protein: CASSRTGGDSYEQYF
CDR3 DNA: TGTGCCAGCAGCCGAACAGGGGGCGATTCATACGAGCAGTACTTC

CDR3 length: 14
J gene: TRBJ2-2
clone size: .
D gene: .
V gene: TRBV30
CDR3 protein: CAWTPDSWAGELFF
CDR3 DNA: TGTGCCTGGACCCCAGACAGTTGGGCCGGGGAGCTGTTTTTT

CDR3 length: 14
J gene: TRBJ2-7
clone size: .
D gene: .
V gene: TRBV7-9
CDR3 protein: CASSRGPESYEQYF
CDR3 DNA: TGTGCCAGCAGCCGAGGGCCGGAATCCTACGAGCAGTACTTC

CDR3 length: 14
J gene: TRBJ1-4
clone size: .
D gene: .
V gene: TRBV2
CDR3 protein: CASSVRQLNEKLFF
CDR3 DNA: TGTGCCAGCAGTGTGCGACAGCTGAATGAAAAACTGTTTTTT

CDR3 length: 16
J gene: TRBJ1-2
clone size: .
D gene: .
V gene: TRBV7-2
CDR3 protein: CASSLREGVPNYGYTF
CDR3 DNA: TGTGCCAGCAGCCTAAGAGAGGGGGTACCTAACTATGGCTACACCTTC

CDR3 length: 14
J gene: TRBJ2-5
clone size: .
D gene: TRBD1
V gene: TRBV5-1
CDR3 protein: CASSLEGGGETQYF
CDR3 DNA: TGCGCCAGCAGCTTGGAAGGGGGCGGGGAGACCCAGTACTTC

CDR3 length: 16
J gene: TRBJ1-4
clone size: .
D gene: TRBD1
V gene: TRBV5-5
CDR3 protein: CASSLARGLGNEKLFF
CDR3 DNA: TGTGCCAGCAGCTTGGCTAGGGGGCTGGGTAATGAAAAACTGTTTTTT

CDR3 length: 14
J gene: TRBJ2-3
clone size: once
D gene: .
V gene: TRBV14
CDR3 protein: CASSQSLVMDTQYF
CDR3 DNA: TGTGCCAGCAGCCAAAGCTTAGTCATGGATACGCAGTATTTT

CDR3 length: 16
J gene: TRBJ1-1
clone size: .
D gene: .
V gene: TRBV6-2/TRBV6-3
CDR3 protein: CASSRYRRGLHTEAFF
CDR3 DNA: TGTGCCAGCAGTAGGTACAGGAGGGGTCTTCACACTGAAGCTTTCTTT

CDR3 length: 15
J gene: TRBJ1-5
clone size: .
D gene: .
V gene: TRBV4-1
CDR3 protein: CASSQDIGTNQPQHF
CDR3 DNA: TGCGCCAGCAGCCAAGATATTGGGACTAATCAGCCCCAGCATTTT

CDR3 length: 15
J gene: TRBJ1-4
clone size: .
D gene: .
V gene: TRBV9
CDR3 protein: CASSVGPQSSEKLFF
CDR3 DNA: TGTGCCAGCAGCGTAGGACCGCAGAGTAGCGAAAAACTGTTTTTT

CDR3 length: 16
J gene: TRBJ1-3
clone size: .
D gene: .
V gene: TRBV5-1
CDR3 protein: CASSPGVGPVGNTIYF
CDR3 DNA: TGCGCCAGCAGCCCCGGGGTAGGACCGGTTGGAAACACCATATATTTT

CDR3 length: 13
J gene: TRBJ2-7
clone size: once
D gene: .
V gene: TRBV7-9
CDR3 protein: CASSLGTLYEQYF
CDR3 DNA: TGTGCCAGCAGCTTAGGGACACTCTACGAGCAGTACTTC

CDR3 length: 13
J gene: TRBJ2-1
clone size: .
D gene: .
V gene: TRBV11-3
CDR3 protein: CASSFRYYNEQFF
CDR3 DNA: TGTGCCAGCAGCTTTCGTTACTACAATGAGCAGTTCTTC

CDR3 length: 15
J gene: TRBJ2-7
clone size: .
D gene: TRBD1
V gene: TRBV4-1
CDR3 protein: CASSQQSGQGYEQYF
CDR3 DNA: TGCGCCAGCAGCCAACAGTCGGGACAGGGCTACGAGCAGTACTTC